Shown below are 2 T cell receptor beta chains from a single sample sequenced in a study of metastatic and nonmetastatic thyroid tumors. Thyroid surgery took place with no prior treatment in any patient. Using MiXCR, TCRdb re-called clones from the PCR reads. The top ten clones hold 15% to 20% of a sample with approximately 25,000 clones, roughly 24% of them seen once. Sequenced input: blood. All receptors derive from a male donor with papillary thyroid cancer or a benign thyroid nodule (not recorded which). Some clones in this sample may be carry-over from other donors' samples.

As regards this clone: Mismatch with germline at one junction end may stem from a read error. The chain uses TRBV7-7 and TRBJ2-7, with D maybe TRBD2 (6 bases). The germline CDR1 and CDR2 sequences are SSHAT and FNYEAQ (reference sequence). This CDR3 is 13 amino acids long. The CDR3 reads CASILGLGYEQYF. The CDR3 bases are TGTGCTAGCATCCTGGGACTGGGTTACGAGCAGTACTTC.

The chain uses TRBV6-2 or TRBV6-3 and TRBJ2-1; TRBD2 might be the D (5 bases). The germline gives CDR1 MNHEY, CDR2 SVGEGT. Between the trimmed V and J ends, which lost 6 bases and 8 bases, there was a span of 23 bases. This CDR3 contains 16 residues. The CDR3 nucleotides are TGTGCCAGCAGCCCGGGGAGTCCCCTAAAGTTCGATGAGCAGTTCTTC. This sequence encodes CASSPGSPLKFDEQFF.